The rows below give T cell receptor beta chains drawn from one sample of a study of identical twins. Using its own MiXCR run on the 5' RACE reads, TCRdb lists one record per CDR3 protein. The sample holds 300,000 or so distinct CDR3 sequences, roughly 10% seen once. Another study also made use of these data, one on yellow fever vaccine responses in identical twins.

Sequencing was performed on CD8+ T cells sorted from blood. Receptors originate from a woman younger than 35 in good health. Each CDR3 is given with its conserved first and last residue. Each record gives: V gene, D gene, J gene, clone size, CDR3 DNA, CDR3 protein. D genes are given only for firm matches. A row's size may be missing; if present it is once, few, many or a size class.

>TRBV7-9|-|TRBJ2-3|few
TGTGCCAGCTATGAGCTAGGGGATACGCAGTATTTT
CASYELGDTQYF
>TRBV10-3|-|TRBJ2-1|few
TGTGCCATCAGCCGGGACTCCTACAATGAGCAGTTCTTC
CAISRDSYNEQFF
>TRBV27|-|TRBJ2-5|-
TGTGCCAGCGTGGATTGGGAGACCCAGTACTTC
CASVDWETQYF
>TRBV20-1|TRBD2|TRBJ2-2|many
TGCAGTGCTATGGCCTTAAAACCTAGCGGGGAGAAGAACACCGGGGAGCTGTTTTTT
CSAMALKPSGEKNTGELFF
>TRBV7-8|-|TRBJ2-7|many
TGTGCCAGCAGCTTATCCTTGATCGAGCAGTACTTC
CASSLSLIEQYF
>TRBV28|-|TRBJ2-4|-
TGTGCCAGCAGTTTACGGGCAGGCGTAGCCAAAAACATTCAGTACTTC
CASSLRAGVAKNIQYF
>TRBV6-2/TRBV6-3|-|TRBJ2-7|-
TGTGCCAGCAGTGAGACTAGTGGCGCCGAGCAGTACTTC
CASSETSGAEQYF
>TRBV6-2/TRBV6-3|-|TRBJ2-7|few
TGTGCCAGCAGTTACCCGGGCCCCTACGAGCAGTACTTC
CASSYPGPYEQYF
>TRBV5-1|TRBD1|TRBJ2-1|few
TGCGCCAGTGGGACAGCCGTAAACAATGAGCAGTTCTTC
CASGTAVNNEQFF
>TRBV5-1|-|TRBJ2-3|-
TGCGCCAGCAGCTTGGGGGGGGCCTTCACAGATACGCAGTATTTT
CASSLGGAFTDTQYF
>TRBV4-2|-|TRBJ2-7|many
TGTGCCAGCAGCCCAGGGGACCCCCCCGGGGAGCAGTACTTC
CASSPGDPPGEQYF
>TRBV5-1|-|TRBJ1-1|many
TGCGCCAGCAGCTTGGCCGGGTATATGAACACTGAAGCTTTCTTT
CASSLAGYMNTEAFF
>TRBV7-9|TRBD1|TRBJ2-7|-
TGTGCCAGCAGCTTATTCGGACAGGGCACCTACGAGCAGTACTTC
CASSLFGQGTYEQYF